This T cell receptor (beta chain) was identified during a study of blood T cell repertoires in COVID-19. This clone has only a few counts. Here immunoSEQ multiplex PCR was the method, and the copy in TCRdb shows in-frame clones only, minus some. The sample includes 250,000 to 300,000 clones, 70% to 90% of them seen just once. CDR1 is WSHSY and CDR2 is SAAADI in the germline V gene. V lost 8 bases and J 2 bases, leaving 16 bases between the germline ends. This CDR3 is built from 15 residues. The chain combines TRBV10-2 with TRBJ2-1; D might be TRBD2 (6 bases). The sequenced sample consisted of PBMCs or T cells enriched from blood (not recorded which). This receptor was obtained from a man younger than 35 who had recovered from COVID-19. Here the CDR3 reads CASSPQRAAYNEQFF. CDR3 DNA sequence: TGCGCCAGCTCCCCTCAGCGGGCAGCCTACAATGAGCAGTTCTTC.